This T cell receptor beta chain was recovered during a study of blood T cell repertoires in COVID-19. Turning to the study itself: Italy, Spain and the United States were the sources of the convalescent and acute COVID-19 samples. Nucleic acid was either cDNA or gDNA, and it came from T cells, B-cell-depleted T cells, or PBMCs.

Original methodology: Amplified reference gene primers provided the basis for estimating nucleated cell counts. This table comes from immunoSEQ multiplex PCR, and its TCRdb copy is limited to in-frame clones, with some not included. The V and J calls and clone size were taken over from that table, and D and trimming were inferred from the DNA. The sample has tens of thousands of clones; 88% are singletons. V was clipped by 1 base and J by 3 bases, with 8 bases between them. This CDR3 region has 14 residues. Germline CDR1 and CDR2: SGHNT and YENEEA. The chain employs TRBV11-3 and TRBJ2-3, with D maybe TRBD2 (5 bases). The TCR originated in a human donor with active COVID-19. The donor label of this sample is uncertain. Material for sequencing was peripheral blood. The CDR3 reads CASSLGGSTDTQYF. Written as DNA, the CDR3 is TGTGCCAGCAGCTTAGGTGGGAGTACAGATACGCAGTATTTT.